Below, 29 T cell receptor beta chains from the same sample are listed, as sequenced in a study of response to subunit inactivated influenza vaccine. Each CDR3 protein is one row after TCRdb ran MiXCR on the RT-PCR reads. The sample holds over 750,000 distinct CDR3 sequences, about 20% seen once. The input for sequencing was PBMCs from blood, taken 4 to 6 days after vaccination. Source of these receptors: a man aged 50-60 years who received an inactivated influenza vaccine.

The chain couples TRBV20-1 to TRBJ2-3; no definite D call. V was pared by 6 bases and J by 10 bases, with 17 bases between. The length of the CDR3 is 12 residues. Per the germline V gene, CDR1 is DFQATT and CDR2 is SNEGSKA (reference sequence). CDR3 nucleotides: TGCAGTGCCCCCCCTGAAGGGTGGGCGCAGTATTTT. Its protein product is CSAPPEGWAQYF.

This chain links TRBV6-1 with TRBJ2-2; 7 positions match TRBD2. This CDR3 region has 15 residues. Per the germline V gene, CDR1 is MNHNS and CDR2 is SASEGT. V gave up 6 bases and J gave up 0 bases; unmatched junction bases: 4. CDR3 nucleotides: TGTGCCAGCAGAGCGGGGAGCGCGAACACCGGGGAGCTGTTTTTT. Protein: CASRAGSANTGELFF.

This clonotype was detected only a few times. V usage is TRBV15 and J usage is TRBJ2-2; TRBD2 aligns across 8 bases. Germline CDR1 and CDR2: LNHNV and YYDKDF (reference sequence). Germline trimming cut 3 bases from V and 2 bases from J; bases unmatched to any gene: 2. This CDR3 has 15 amino acids. The CDR3 here is CATSRTSANTGELFF. The CDR3 DNA reads TGTGCCACCAGCAGGACTAGCGCAAACACCGGGGAGCTGTTTTTT.

The chain has TRBV2 and TRBJ2-7; weak D call: TRBD2 (6 bases). Per germline, CDR1 SNHLY and CDR2 FYNNEI. Trimming shortened V by 6 bases and J by 7 bases, and 16 bases separated the two germline ends. The CDR3 totals 13 residues. This CDR3 is CASSVTAGREQYF. The CDR3 nucleotides read TGTGCCAGCAGCGTTACCGCCGGGAGAGAGCAGTACTTC.

This chain connects TRBV5-1 to TRBJ2-2, with TRBD2 matching 13 bases. The CDR3 loop spans 19 amino acids. Germline lookup yields CDR1 SGHRS and CDR2 YFSETQ. Trimming took 2 bases from V and 1 from J; bases not matched to a gene: 8. CDR3 protein: CASSFGTSGAHLNTGELFF. The CDR3 bases are TGCGCCAGCAGCTTCGGGACTAGCGGGGCGCACCTGAACACCGGGGAGCTGTTTTTT. The whole variable domain, filled in from reference TRBV5-1 and TRBJ2-2, reads KAGVTQTPRYLIKTRGQQVTLSCSPISGHRSVSWYQQTPGQGLQFLFEYFSETQRNKGNFPGRFSGRQFSNSRSEMNVSTLELGDSALYLCASSFGTSGAHLNTGELFFGEGSRLTVL.

This clonotype was recorded a few times. CDR3 loop: CASSEDRFGSGQFF. The CDR3 coding sequence is TGTGCCAGCAGTGAGGACAGGTTCGGGTCGGGGCAGTTCTTC. The chain is built from TRBV6-1 and TRBJ2-1, with 7 bases lining up with TRBD1. The CDR3 has 14 residues. CDR1 is MNHNS, CDR2 SASEGT, per germline. The ends lost 3 bases at V and 12 bases at J; junction bases unmatched: 11.

The J gene is TRBJ2-7, the V gene TRBV7-9; D is possibly TRBD1 or TRBD2 (5 bases each). CDR3 size: 15 residues. CDR1 is SEHNR and CDR2 is FQNEAQ in the germline V gene (reference sequence). V was trimmed by 5 bases and J by 3 bases, leaving 17 bases between them. CDR3 sequence reads: CASSRDGTMIYEQYF. In DNA, the CDR3 is TGTGCCAGCAGCCGGGACGGGACCATGATCTACGAGCAGTACTTC. The full variable domain, with the rest looked up from reference TRBV7-9 and TRBJ2-7, is DTGVSQNPRHKITKRGQNVTFRCDPISEHNRLYWYRQTLGQGPEFLTYFQNEAQLEKSRLLSDRFSAERPKGSFSTLEIQRTEQGDSAMYLCASSRDGTMIYEQYFGPGTRLTVT.

The chain is built from TRBV29-1 and TRBJ2-1; 12 bases line up with TRBD2. The germline V gene encodes CDR1 SQVTM and CDR2 ANQGSEA. The trim removed 7 bases at V and 4 bases at J, leaving 8 bases unmatched. CDR3 length: 15 residues. CDR3 in DNA: TGCAGCGCTGCCGGGACTAGCGGGTCTTACAATGAGCAGTTCTTC. Translating gives CSAAGTSGSYNEQFF.

The sample holds a few counts of this clonotype. This chain links TRBV20-1 with TRBJ2-2, with 9 bases matching TRBD2. V trimming: 0 bases; J trimming: 1 base; junction bases outside the gene matches: 6. Germline CDR1 DFQATT, CDR2 SNEGSKA (reference sequence). The CDR3 loop spans 17 amino acids. CDR3 DNA sequence: TGCAGTGCTAGAGATACTTTAGCGGGAGTGAACACCGGGGAGCTGTTTTTT. Protein product: CSARDTLAGVNTGELFF.

This clonotype has more than one count but fewer than ten. This chain connects TRBV5-1 to TRBJ2-7, with TRBD2 identical over 12 bases. The V gene end was trimmed by 4 bases and the J gene end by 3 bases; junction bases not matched to a gene: 14. The CDR3 sequence is 18 residues long. Germline CDR1 SGHRS, CDR2 YFSETQ. For the CDR3, the DNA is TGCGCCAGCAGCCGAAGCCTCCGGACTAGCGGGACAAACTACGAGCAGTACTTC. The encoded protein is CASSRSLRTSGTNYEQYF.

The chain carries TRBV11-2 and TRBJ2-1; the D gene is possibly TRBD2 (7 bases). This CDR3 is built from 14 residues. V lost 5 bases to trimming and J lost 7 bases, with 15 bases between them. Germline lookup yields CDR1 SGHAT and CDR2 FQNNGV. DNA for the CDR3: TGTGCCAGCAGCCCGGCCGCGGGGGCTAATGAGCAGTTCTTC. Encoded protein: CASSPAAGANEQFF.

The DNA of the CDR3 is TGTGCCAGCAGGACAGGGGCCCATGAGCAGTTCTTC. Its protein product is CASRTGAHEQFF. This chain links TRBV21-1 with TRBJ2-1; TRBD1 is taken as the D call from the table, unchecked against the DNA. TRBV21-1 is tagged as a pseudogene. This CDR3 has 12 residues.

This clonotype was seen ten or more times. V is TRBV2 and J is TRBJ2-3; D tentatively reads TRBD1 or TRBD2 (6 bases each). Germline V gene lookup returns CDR1 SNHLY and CDR2 FYNNEI. Trimming removed 4 bases at V and 5 bases at J, with 16 bases between. The CDR3 contains 15 residues. The CDR3 reads CASSAGRTAGDTQYF. The CDR3, as DNA: TGTGCCAGCAGTGCCGGGCGGACAGCGGGAGATACGCAGTATTTT.

This sequence joins TRBV7-9 and TRBJ1-2, with 8 bases matching TRBD1. This CDR3 spans 15 amino acids. Per the germline V gene, CDR1 is SEHNR and CDR2 is FQNEAQ (reference sequence). The trim removed 5 bases at V and 7 bases at J, leaving 12 bases unmatched. CDR3: CASSPTDRERGGYTF. In DNA, the CDR3 is TGTGCCAGCAGCCCCACGGACAGGGAACGGGGTGGCTACACCTTC.

The gene calls are TRBV24-1 and TRBJ2-1, with D perhaps assigned TRBD1 or TRBD2 (5 bases each). The CDR3 is made up of 17 amino acids. The V gene's germline CDR1 is KGHDR and CDR2 SFDVKD. Trimming removed 2 bases at V and 4 bases at J, with 17 bases between. The DNA for the CDR3 is TGTGCCACCAGTGATTCGTACCCGGGACGGGCATACAATGAGCAGTTCTTC. The encoded protein is CATSDSYPGRAYNEQFF.

The chain couples TRBV6-5 to TRBJ2-5; TRBD2 agrees at 9 bases. The CDR3 consists of 16 residues. V lost 4 bases, J lost 4 bases, and 10 bases stayed unmatched. Germline CDR1 is MNHEY and CDR2 is SVGAGI. This chain's CDR3 is CASSLNPTAGGETQYF. The DNA of the CDR3 is TGTGCCAGCAGTTTAAATCCGACAGCGGGAGGAGAGACCCAGTACTTC.

The V gene is TRBV20-1, the J gene TRBJ2-1; 15 bases line up with TRBD2. V trimming: 5 bases; J trimming: 10 bases; junction bases outside the gene matches: 6. The CDR3 is 14 residues long. The germline V gene has CDR1 DFQATT and CDR2 SNEGSKA (reference sequence). For the CDR3, the DNA is TGCAGTGCTCTAGACGGGACTAGCGGGGGGGAGCAGTTCTTC. Translation: CSALDGTSGGEQFF.

Details on this clonotype: The junction does not match germline at one end; this may be a read error. V usage is TRBV10-3 and J usage is TRBJ2-3; 7 nucleotides line up with TRBD1. The germline V gene encodes CDR1 ENHRY and CDR2 SYGVKD. This CDR3 comprises 17 residues. CDR3 in DNA: TGTGCCATCAGTGCCTATATACAGGGGTCTAGCACAGCTACGCAGTATTTT. It is translated as CAISAYIQGSSTATQYF.

The rearrangement joins TRBV28 to TRBJ2-2; TRBD1 aligns across 8 bases. Germline assignment: CDR1 MDHEN and CDR2 SYDVKM. The V gene end was trimmed by 6 bases and the J gene end by 6 bases; junction bases not matched to a gene: 12. The CDR3 spans 16 residues. CDR3: CASRSYRGYNPGELFF. DNA for the CDR3: TGTGCCAGCAGGTCGTACAGGGGGTATAACCCCGGGGAGCTGTTTTTT.

On this clonotype itself: A read error may produce the germline difference seen at one junction end. The rearrangement links TRBV12-3 or TRBV12-4 to TRBJ2-3; no clear D. This CDR3 has 17 residues. The chain's CDR3 is CAISLRVSDPSTDTQYF. Here the CDR3 DNA reads TGTGCCATCAGTTTACGGGTGTCGGACCCTAGCACAGATACGCAGTATTTT.

The CDR3, as DNA: TGTGCCAGCATGAAGGGTCTCGGGGACACCATCGACAATCAGCCCCAGCATTTT. The encoded protein is CASMKGLGDTIDNQPQHF. The rearrangement uses TRBV11-1 and TRBJ1-5; the D gene is possibly TRBD1 (6 bases). Per germline, CDR1 SGHAT and CDR2 FQDESV (reference sequence). Trimming shortened V by 7 bases and J by 3 bases, and 25 bases separated the two germline ends. The CDR3 is made up of 18 amino acids.

The chain is built from TRBV4-3 and TRBJ2-3; D is ambiguous. Germline CDR1 and CDR2: LGHNA and YSLEER. Trimming pared 3 bases from V and 0 bases from J, leaving 19 bases between. The CDR3 has 18 amino acids. CDR3 in DNA: TGCGCCAGCAGCCAGGGGAACGGCGGAAATACTAGCACAGATACGCAGTATTTT. It yields the protein CASSQGNGGNTSTDTQYF.

This rearrangement joins TRBV2 to TRBJ2-7, with 8 bases aligning to TRBD2. Germline trimming cut 5 bases from V and 3 bases from J; bases unmatched to any gene: 6. This CDR3 comprises 14 residues. Germline CDR1 is SNHLY and CDR2 is FYNNEI. The DNA for the CDR3 is TGTGCCAGCAGTCAGAGCGGGGGAGGCTACGAGCAGTACTTC. This sequence encodes CASSQSGGGYEQYF.

This clonotype was detected a few times. The genes are TRBV11-2 and TRBJ2-1; TRBD2 aligns across 10 bases. Germline lookup yields CDR1 SGHAT and CDR2 FQNNGV. The CDR3 runs to 19 residues. V was clipped by 5 bases and J by 1 base; unmatched bases: 14. The DNA of the CDR3 is TGTGCCAGCAGCCAAAACTCCCTAGCGGGAGCACCTTCCTACAATGAGCAGTTCTTC. Amino acids: CASSQNSLAGAPSYNEQFF.

In this sample, this clonotype turned up a few times. J is TRBJ1-2 and V is TRBV12-3 or TRBV12-4; D uncertain. The length of the CDR3 is 14 residues. Trimming shortened V by 7 bases and J by 2 bases, and 14 bases separated the two germline ends. CDR3 bases: TGTGCCAGCACCCCACCCGAGGGCAACTATGGCTACACCTTC. Its translation is CASTPPEGNYGYTF.

This clonotype came up a few times. The chain has TRBV20-1 and TRBJ2-3; 9 bases are shared with TRBD2. Trimming removed 6 bases from V and 0 bases from J; junction bases left unmatched: 4. From germline, CDR1 is DFQATT and CDR2 SNEGSKA (reference sequence). The CDR3 loop spans 14 amino acids. CDR3 coding DNA: TGCAGTGCGAACGGACTAGCGAGCACAGATACGCAGTATTTT. It codes for CSANGLASTDTQYF.

This clonotype was seen many times. This rearrangement joins TRBV7-3 to TRBJ2-5; D ambiguous. The CDR3 has 13 residues. Germline CDR1 is SGHTA and CDR2 is FQGTGA. The V end was cut by 2 bases, the J end by 4 bases, with 8 bases between. For the CDR3, the DNA is TGTGCCAGCAGCTTATGGGGATTAGAGACCCAGTACTTC. Translation gives CASSLWGLETQYF.

The chain carries TRBV7-9 and TRBJ2-5, with D unclear. Germline values: CDR1 SEHNR, CDR2 FQNEAQ (reference sequence). V lost 2 bases to trimming and J lost 5 bases, with 9 bases between them. CDR3 size: 13 residues. The CDR3 loop is CASSLTPPETQYF. CDR3 nucleotides: TGTGCCAGCAGCTTAACCCCCCCGGAGACCCAGTACTTC.

The chain has TRBV5-1 and TRBJ2-5; 7 positions agree with TRBD1. Germline lookup yields CDR1 SGHRS and CDR2 YFSETQ. The CDR3 length is 14 residues. The V and J ends lost 0 bases and 5 bases, in that order; junction bases with no gene match: 4. CDR3 coding DNA: TGCGCCAGCAGCTTGGATACAGGGGTGGAGACCCAGTACTTC. It yields the protein CASSLDTGVETQYF.